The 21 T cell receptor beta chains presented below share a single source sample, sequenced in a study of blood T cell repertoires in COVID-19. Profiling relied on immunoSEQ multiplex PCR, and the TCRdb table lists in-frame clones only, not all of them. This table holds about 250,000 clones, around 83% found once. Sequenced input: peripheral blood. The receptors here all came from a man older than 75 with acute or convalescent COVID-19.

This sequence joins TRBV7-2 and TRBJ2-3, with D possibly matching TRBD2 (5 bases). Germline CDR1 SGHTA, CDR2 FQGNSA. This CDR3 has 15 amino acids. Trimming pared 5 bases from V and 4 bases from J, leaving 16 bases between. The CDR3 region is CASSLGLARADTQYF. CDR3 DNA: TGTGCCAGCAGCCTAGGACTCGCCCGGGCAGATACGCAGTATTTT.

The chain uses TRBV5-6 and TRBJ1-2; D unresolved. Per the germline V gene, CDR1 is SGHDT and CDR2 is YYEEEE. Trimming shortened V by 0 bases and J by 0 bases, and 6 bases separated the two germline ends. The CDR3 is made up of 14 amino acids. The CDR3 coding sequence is TGTGCCAGCAGCTTGGGGCCAACTAACTATGGCTACACCTTC. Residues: CASSLGPTNYGYTF.

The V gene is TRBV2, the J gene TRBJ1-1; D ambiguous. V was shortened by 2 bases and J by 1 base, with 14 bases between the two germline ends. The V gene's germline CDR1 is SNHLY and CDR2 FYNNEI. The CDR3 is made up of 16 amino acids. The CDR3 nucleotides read TGTGCCAGCAGTGAAACTCTGACCAGGTCGAACACTGAAGCTTTCTTT. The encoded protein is CASSETLTRSNTEAFF.

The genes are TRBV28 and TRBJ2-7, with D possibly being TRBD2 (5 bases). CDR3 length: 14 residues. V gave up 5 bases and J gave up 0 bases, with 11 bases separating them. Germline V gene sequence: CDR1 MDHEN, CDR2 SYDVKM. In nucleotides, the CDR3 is TGTGCCAGCAGTCCCCTCGGGGACTCCTACGAGCAGTACTTC. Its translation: CASSPLGDSYEQYF. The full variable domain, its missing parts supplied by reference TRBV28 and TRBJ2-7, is DVKVTQSSRYLVKRTGEKVFLECVQDMDHENMFWYRQDPGLGLRLIYFSYDVKMKEKGDIPEGYSVSREKKERFSLILESASTNQTSMYLCASSPLGDSYEQYFGPGTRLTVT.

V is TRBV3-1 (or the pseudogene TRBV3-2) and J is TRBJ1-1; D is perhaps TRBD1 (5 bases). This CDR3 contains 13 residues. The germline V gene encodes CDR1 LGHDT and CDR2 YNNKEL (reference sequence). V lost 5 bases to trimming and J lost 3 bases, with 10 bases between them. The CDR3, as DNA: TGTGCCAGCAGCACACTCAGGGACACTGAAGCTTTCTTT. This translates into CASSTLRDTEAFF.

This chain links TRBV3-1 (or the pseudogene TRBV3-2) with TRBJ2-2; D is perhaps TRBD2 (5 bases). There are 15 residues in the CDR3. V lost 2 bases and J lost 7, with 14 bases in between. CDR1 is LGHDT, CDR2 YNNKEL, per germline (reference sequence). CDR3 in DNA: TGTGCCAGCAGCCAACCGAACAGCCGGGGCGGGGAGCTGTTTTTT. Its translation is CASSQPNSRGGELFF.

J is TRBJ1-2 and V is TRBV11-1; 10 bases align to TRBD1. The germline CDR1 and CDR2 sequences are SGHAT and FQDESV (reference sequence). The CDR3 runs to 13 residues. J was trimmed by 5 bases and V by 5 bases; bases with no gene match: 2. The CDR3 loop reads CASSPGQGYGYTF. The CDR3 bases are TGTGCCAGCAGCCCGGGACAGGGGTATGGCTACACCTTC.

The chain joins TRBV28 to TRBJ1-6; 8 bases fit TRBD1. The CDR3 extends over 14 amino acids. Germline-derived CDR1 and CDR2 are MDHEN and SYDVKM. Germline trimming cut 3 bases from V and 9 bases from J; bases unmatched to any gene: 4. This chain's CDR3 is CASSLVRGPSPLHF. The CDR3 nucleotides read TGTGCCAGCAGTTTGGTCAGGGGGCCTTCACCCCTCCACTTT.

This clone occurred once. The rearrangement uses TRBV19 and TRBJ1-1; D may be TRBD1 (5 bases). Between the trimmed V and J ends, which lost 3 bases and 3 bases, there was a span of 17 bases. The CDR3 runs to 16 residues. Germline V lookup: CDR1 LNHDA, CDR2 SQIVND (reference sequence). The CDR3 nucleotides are TGTGCCAGTAGTATTCGGCAGGCCGGAGGGGACACTGAAGCTTTCTTT. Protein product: CASSIRQAGGDTEAFF.

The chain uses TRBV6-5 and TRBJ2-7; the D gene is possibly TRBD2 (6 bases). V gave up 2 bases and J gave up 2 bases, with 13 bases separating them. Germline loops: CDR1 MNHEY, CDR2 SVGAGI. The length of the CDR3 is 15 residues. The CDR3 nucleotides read TGTGCCAGCAGTTACGGGGACTCCAGAACCTACGAGCAGTACTTC. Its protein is CASSYGDSRTYEQYF.

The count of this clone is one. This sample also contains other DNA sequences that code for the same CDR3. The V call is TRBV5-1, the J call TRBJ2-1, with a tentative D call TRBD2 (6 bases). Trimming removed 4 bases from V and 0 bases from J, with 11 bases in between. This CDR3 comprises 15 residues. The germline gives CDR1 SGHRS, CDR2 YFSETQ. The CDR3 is CASSPSGSSYNEQFF. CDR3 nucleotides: TGCGCCAGCAGCCCATCCGGGAGCTCCTACAATGAGCAGTTCTTC.

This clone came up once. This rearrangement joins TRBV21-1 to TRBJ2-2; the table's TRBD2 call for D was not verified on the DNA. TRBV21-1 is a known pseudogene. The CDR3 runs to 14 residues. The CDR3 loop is CASSKVGNTGELFF. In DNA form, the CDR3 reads TGTGCCAGCAGCAAAGTCGGTAACACCGGGGAGCTGTTTTTT.

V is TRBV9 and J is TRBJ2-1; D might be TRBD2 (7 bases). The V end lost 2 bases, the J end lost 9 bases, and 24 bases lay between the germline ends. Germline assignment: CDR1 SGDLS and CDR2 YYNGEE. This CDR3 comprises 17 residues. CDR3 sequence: CASSVKPLNWGGGEQFF. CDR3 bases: TGTGCCAGCAGCGTTAAACCACTTAATTGGGGAGGGGGTGAGCAGTTCTTC. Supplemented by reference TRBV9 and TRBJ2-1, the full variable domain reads DSGVTQTPKHLITATGQRVTLRCSPRSGDLSVYWYQQSLDQGLQFLIQYYNGEERAKGNILERFSAQQFPDLHSELNLSSLELGDSALYFCASSVKPLNWGGGEQFFGPGTRLTVL.

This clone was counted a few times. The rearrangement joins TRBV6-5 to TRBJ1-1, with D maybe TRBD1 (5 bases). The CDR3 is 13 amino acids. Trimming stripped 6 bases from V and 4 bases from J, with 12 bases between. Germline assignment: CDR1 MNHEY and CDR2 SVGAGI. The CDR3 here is CASSPRGSTEAFF. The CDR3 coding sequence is TGTGCCAGCAGCCCACGGGGGAGCACTGAAGCTTTCTTT.

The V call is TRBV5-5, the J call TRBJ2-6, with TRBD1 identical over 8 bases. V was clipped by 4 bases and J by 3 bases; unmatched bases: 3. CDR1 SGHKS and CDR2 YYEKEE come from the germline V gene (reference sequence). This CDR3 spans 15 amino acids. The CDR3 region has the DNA TGTGCCAGCAGCCCAGGGGGCGTTGGGGCCAACGTCCTGACTTTC. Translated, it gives CASSPGGVGANVLTF.

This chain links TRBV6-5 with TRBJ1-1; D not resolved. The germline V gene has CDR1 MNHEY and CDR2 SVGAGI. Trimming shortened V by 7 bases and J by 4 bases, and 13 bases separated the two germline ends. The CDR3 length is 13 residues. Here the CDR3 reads CASNNNGVTEAFF. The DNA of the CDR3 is TGTGCCAGCAACAACAACGGGGTCACTGAAGCTTTCTTT.

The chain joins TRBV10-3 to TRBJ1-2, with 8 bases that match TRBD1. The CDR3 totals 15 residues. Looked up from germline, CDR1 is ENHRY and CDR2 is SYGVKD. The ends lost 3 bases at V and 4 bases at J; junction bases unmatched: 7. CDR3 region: CAISDIQGAGYGYTF. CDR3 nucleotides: TGTGCCATCAGTGATATCCAGGGGGCCGGCTATGGCTACACCTTC.

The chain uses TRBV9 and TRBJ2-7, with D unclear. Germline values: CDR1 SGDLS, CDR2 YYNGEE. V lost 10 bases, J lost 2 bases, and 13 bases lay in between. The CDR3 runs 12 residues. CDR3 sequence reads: CAAGKATYEQYF. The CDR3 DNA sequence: TGTGCCGCAGGTAAGGCCACCTACGAGCAGTACTTC.

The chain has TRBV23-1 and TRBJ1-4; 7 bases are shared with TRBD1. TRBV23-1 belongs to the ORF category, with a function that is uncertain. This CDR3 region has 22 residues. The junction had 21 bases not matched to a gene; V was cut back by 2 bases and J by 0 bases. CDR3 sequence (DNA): TGCGCCAGCAGTCAACTCCCCCCGGGGGGGACAGAGGACACCGCAACTAATGAAAAACTGTTTTTT. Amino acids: CASSQLPPGGTEDTATNEKLFF.

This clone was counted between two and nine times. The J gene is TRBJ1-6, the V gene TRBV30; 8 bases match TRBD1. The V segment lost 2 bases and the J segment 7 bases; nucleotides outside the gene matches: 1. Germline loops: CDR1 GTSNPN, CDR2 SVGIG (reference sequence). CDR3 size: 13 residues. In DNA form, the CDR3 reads TGTGCCTGGAGTCGACAGGGGAATTCACCCCTCCACTTT. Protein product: CAWSRQGNSPLHF.

The CDR3 region is CATSIANTGELFF. CDR3 nucleotides: TGTGCCACCAGTATCGCGAACACCGGGGAGCTGTTTTTT. This chain joins TRBV24-1 and TRBJ2-2; D uncertain. With 6 bases removed from V and 0 bases from J, the gap between germline ends came to 4 bases. The CDR3 sequence is 13 residues long. Germline CDR1 and CDR2: KGHDR and SFDVKD.